The clone carrying this T cell receptor (beta chain) was seen at least ten times. What it recognizes is unknown. These data originate in a study of early T cells in non-severe SARS-CoV-2 infection. Findings and limits, study-wide: The matching step, a VDJdb search, favored anti-spike CD8 responses and missed private and CD4 specificities.

This CDR3 contains 15 residues. Germline lookup yields CDR1 MNHEY and CDR2 SMNVEV (reference sequence). With 5 bases removed from V and 1 base from J, the gap between germline ends came to 9 bases. Individual cDNA molecules carried attached unique molecular identifiers. TCRdb independently ran MiXCR on the 5' RACE reads; one entry per CDR3 protein. The data contain 40,000 to 55,000 distinct CDR3 sequences, around 7.7% of them singletons. The receptor's source is an adult who was a healthcare worker with PCR-confirmed SARS-CoV-2 infection or an uninfected control (not recorded which). Sequencing was done on a sample of whole blood. The chain employs TRBV27 and TRBJ1-6, with D possibly TRBD1 on 5 matching bases. DNA for the CDR3: TGTGCCAGCAGTGAGGGGTGGTCCTATAATTCACCCCTCCACTTT. It codes for CASSEGWSYNSPLHF.